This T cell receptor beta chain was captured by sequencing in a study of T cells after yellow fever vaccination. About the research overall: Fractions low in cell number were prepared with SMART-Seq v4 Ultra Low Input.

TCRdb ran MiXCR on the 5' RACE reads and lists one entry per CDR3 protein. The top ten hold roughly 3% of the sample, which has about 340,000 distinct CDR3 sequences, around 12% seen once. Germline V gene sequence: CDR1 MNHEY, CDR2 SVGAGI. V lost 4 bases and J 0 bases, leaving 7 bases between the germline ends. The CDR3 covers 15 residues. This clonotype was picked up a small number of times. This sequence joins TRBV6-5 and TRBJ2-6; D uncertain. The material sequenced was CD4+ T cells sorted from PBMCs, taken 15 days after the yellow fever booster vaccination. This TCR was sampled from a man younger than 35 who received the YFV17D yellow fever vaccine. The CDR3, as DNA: TGTGCCAGCAGTTTTTCGGTCTCTGGGGCCAACGTCCTGACTTTC. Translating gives CASSFSVSGANVLTF.